The 28 T cell receptor beta chains reported below all come from one sample, sequenced in a study of blood T cells in healthy people across ages. A sample-barcoded 5' primer and a J-beta primer mix were used in a second PCR of about 7 to 12 cycles. TCRdb called the 5' RACE reads again in MiXCR, with one record for every CDR3 protein. The table includes a few hundred thousand distinct CDR3 sequences, 25% to 30% detected once. Sequenced input: blood. The receptor set was obtained from a woman between 65 and 79 years old in good health.

This clonotype was seen only a few times. The rearrangement links TRBV20-1 to TRBJ2-5, with D possibly matching TRBD1 (6 bases). The ends were cut back, 8 bases at V and 5 bases at J, with 15 bases in the middle. Germline V gene sequence: CDR1 DFQATT, CDR2 SNEGSKA (reference sequence). The CDR3 extends over 12 amino acids. DNA of the CDR3: TGCAGTTTCTCAGGGGCGGTGGAGACCCAGTACTTC. It encodes CSFSGAVETQYF.

This chain connects TRBV5-1 to TRBJ2-5; TRBD2 matches 10 bases. The J segment lost 3 bases and the V segment lost 3 bases, leaving 8 bases of the junction unmatched. Per germline, CDR1 SGHRS and CDR2 YFSETQ. This CDR3 is built from 16 residues. CDR3 amino acids: CASSWGLASLKETQYF. The CDR3 DNA is TGCGCCAGCAGCTGGGGACTAGCGTCCTTAAAAGAGACCCAGTACTTC.

This clonotype was seen a handful of times. This chain connects TRBV5-1 to TRBJ2-1; TRBD2 agrees at 9 bases. J gave up 5 bases and V 2 bases, and 5 bases lay outside the gene matches. Germline V gene data show CDR1 as SGHRS and CDR2 as YFSETQ. The CDR3 sequence is 15 residues long. CDR3 in DNA: TGCGCCAGCAGCTTAGCGGGGGGCGTCAACAATGAGCAGTTCTTC. Amino acid sequence: CASSLAGGVNNEQFF.

The chain carries TRBV27 and TRBJ2-5, with D perhaps matching TRBD1 (6 bases). Germline V gene data show CDR1 as MNHEY and CDR2 as SMNVEV (reference sequence). The CDR3 contains 15 residues. Between the trimmed V and J ends, which lost 8 bases and 6 bases, there was a span of 22 bases. In DNA, the CDR3 is TGTGCCAGCGGGGGCAGGGGCCACGAGGGAAAGACCCAGTACTTC. Its translation: CASGGRGHEGKTQYF.

V is TRBV7-2 and J is TRBJ1-6, with D maybe TRBD1 (5 bases). Germline CDR1 is SGHTA and CDR2 is FQGNSA. The CDR3 is 15 amino acids. V gave up 2 bases and J gave up 0 bases, with 5 bases separating them. CDR3 sequence: CASSLQGSYNSPLHF. CDR3 bases: TGTGCCAGCAGCTTACAGGGCTCCTATAATTCACCCCTCCACTTT.

The table lists this clonotype with a few counts. This rearrangement joins TRBV3-1 to TRBJ2-5; D is possibly TRBD2 (6 bases). The tail of the sequence fits TRBJ2-7 better, so the J call may be wrong. In germline, CDR1 is LGHDT, CDR2 YNNKEL (reference sequence). The CDR3 length is 14 residues. As DNA, the CDR3 is TGTGCCAGCAGCCAAGGCGGGGTTCGTGGCGAGCAGTACTTC. This translates into CASSQGGVRGEQYF.

This clonotype was observed at least ten times. The DNA of the CDR3 is TGTGCCACCAGTGGTTCGGACCGACACCAAGAGACCCAGTACTTC. Translated, it gives CATSGSDRHQETQYF. The chain couples TRBV24-1 to TRBJ2-5; D remains ambiguous. CDR3 length: 15 amino acids. Trimming stripped 5 bases from V and 0 bases from J, with 12 bases between. CDR1 and CDR2 (germline): KGHDR, SFDVKD.

This clonotype was detected only a few times. V gene TRBV7-3 combines with J gene TRBJ2-2; 9 positions match TRBD2. The germline V gene has CDR1 SGHTA and CDR2 FQGTGA. J gave up 4 bases and V 4 bases, and 4 bases lay outside the gene matches. CDR3 length: 15 residues. The CDR3 is CASSSTSGGTGELFF. In DNA form, the CDR3 reads TGTGCCAGCAGCTCGACTAGCGGAGGCACCGGGGAGCTGTTTTTT.

This clonotype turned up a few times. The chain uses TRBV20-1 and TRBJ2-1; TRBD2 aligns across 8 bases. The CDR3 length is 13 residues. Germline loops: CDR1 DFQATT, CDR2 SNEGSKA (reference sequence). This CDR3 reads CVARGGSYNEQFF. CDR3 DNA: TGCGTAGCACGGGGGGGCTCCTACAATGAGCAGTTCTTC.

J is TRBJ1-2 and V is TRBV9, with TRBD1 matching 8 bases. Germline lookup yields CDR1 SGDLS and CDR2 YYNGEE. The V and J ends lost 10 bases and 0 bases, in that order; junction bases with no gene match: 17. CDR3 length: 17 amino acids. The CDR3 sequence: CAGTVGQGAWANYGYTF. The CDR3, as DNA: TGTGCCGGCACCGTAGGACAGGGAGCCTGGGCTAACTATGGCTACACCTTC.

As to this clonotype: Sequence at one end of the junction differs from germline and may be a read error. The chain is built from TRBV4-3 and TRBJ2-5; 7 nucleotides line up with TRBD1. The CDR3 loop spans 14 amino acids. CDR1 and CDR2 (germline): LGHNA, YSLEER. Written as DNA, the CDR3 is TGCGCCAGCGGCCAAGATGCAGGGGGAGAGACCCAGTACTTC. Its translation is CASGQDAGGETQYF.

The chain couples TRBV18 to TRBJ2-4; D gene uncertain. Trimming stripped 3 bases from V and 7 bases from J, with 13 bases between. Germline CDR1 reads KGHSH; CDR2 reads LQKENI. CDR3 length: 14 amino acids. CDR3 nucleotide sequence: TGTGCCAGCTCACCGAAGGTGGTGCGGAACATTCAGTACTTC. Residues: CASSPKVVRNIQYF.

The rearrangement uses TRBV3-1 and TRBJ2-5; the D gene could be TRBD1 or TRBD2 (5 bases each). This CDR3 has 16 residues. In germline, CDR1 is LGHDT, CDR2 YNNKEL (reference sequence). The V end was cut by 5 bases, the J end by 2 bases, with 18 bases between. CDR3 loop: CASSSGRLQPQETQYF. CDR3 sequence (DNA): TGTGCCAGCAGCTCGGGGCGGCTCCAACCACAAGAGACCCAGTACTTC.

This clonotype was seen a handful of times. The chain carries TRBV29-1 and TRBJ2-1; 7 bases map to TRBD2. CDR3 length: 13 amino acids. CDR1 and CDR2 from the germline V gene are SQVTM and ANQGSEA. J lost 8 bases, V lost 3 bases, and 7 bases had no gene match. The CDR3 DNA sequence: TGCAGCGTTGACGGTGCGGGGGTCTATGAGCAGTTCTTC. Protein sequence: CSVDGAGVYEQFF.

This clonotype has only a few counts. The CDR3 is CASSLGGAMNTEAFF. DNA of the CDR3: TGTGCCAGCAGCTTGGGAGGGGCCATGAACACTGAAGCTTTCTTT. J is TRBJ1-1 and V is TRBV7-9; D perhaps matches TRBD1 (5 bases). Trimming stripped 3 bases from V and 0 bases from J, with 11 bases between. This CDR3 is built from 15 residues. Germline-derived CDR1 and CDR2 are SEHNR and FQNEAQ (reference sequence).

This clonotype appeared a few times. The chain links TRBV6-5 to TRBJ1-2; D gene uncertain. CDR1 is MNHEY, CDR2 SVGAGI, per germline. The CDR3 totals 14 residues. V was shortened by 4 bases and J by 2 bases, with 11 bases between the two germline ends. CDR3 coding DNA: TGTGCCAGCAGTTCTCCCGGACTGAACTATGGCTACACCTTC. This encodes CASSSPGLNYGYTF.

This clonotype has just a few counts. V usage is TRBV6-1 and J usage is TRBJ2-7, with 7 bases aligning to TRBD1. Germline assignment: CDR1 MNHNS and CDR2 SASEGT. This CDR3 comprises 17 residues. The V gene end was trimmed by 6 bases and the J gene end by 0 bases; junction bases not matched to a gene: 14. The CDR3 reads CASSRNYRGPHSYEQYF. The CDR3 DNA follows: TGTGCCAGCAGCCGAAACTACAGGGGTCCCCACTCCTACGAGCAGTACTTC.

This clonotype was observed at least ten times. In DNA form, the CDR3 reads TGTGCCAGCAGCGTAGATACGGCGGGGGCGGGGTACAATGAGCAGTTCTTC. Translating gives CASSVDTAGAGYNEQFF. The chain joins TRBV9 to TRBJ2-1, with a possible D match to TRBD2 (7 bases). From germline, CDR1 is SGDLS and CDR2 YYNGEE. The CDR3 length is 17 residues. Trimming left V 0 bases short and J 4 bases short, with 17 bases between.

This clonotype has more than one count but fewer than ten. The genes are TRBV11-3 and TRBJ1-3, with unresolved D. Trimming cost V 1 base and J 2 bases, with 12 bases left between them. This CDR3 has 16 amino acids. Per germline, CDR1 SGHNT and CDR2 YENEEA. CDR3 sequence: CASSLVADSTGNTIYF. Written as DNA, the CDR3 is TGTGCCAGCAGCTTAGTAGCGGATTCTACTGGAAACACCATATATTTT.

This clonotype appeared a few times. The DNA for the CDR3 is TGTGCCAGCTTGGAGTTGGGGAGCTCCTACAATGAGCAGTTCTTC. It specifies CASLELGSSYNEQFF. The rearrangement links TRBV6-2 or TRBV6-3 to TRBJ2-1; the D gene is possibly TRBD2 (5 bases). Looked up from germline, CDR1 is MNHEY and CDR2 is SVGEGT. The V end lost 8 bases, the J end lost 0 bases, and 14 bases lay between the germline ends. There are 15 residues in the CDR3.

This chain links TRBV4-3 with TRBJ1-2; D remains unclear. The germline V gene has CDR1 LGHNA and CDR2 YSLEER. Trimming stripped 0 bases from V and 8 bases from J, with 13 bases between. CDR3 size: 14 residues. CDR3 sequence reads: CASSQDLGVEGYTF. CDR3 nucleotides: TGCGCCAGCAGCCAAGATCTGGGTGTTGAGGGCTACACCTTC.

This chain uses TRBV29-1 with TRBJ2-2, with D perhaps matching TRBD2 (7 bases). Germline CDR1 and CDR2: SQVTM and ANQGSEA. V was shortened by 6 bases and J by 3 bases, with 14 bases between the two germline ends. This CDR3 spans 14 amino acids. The CDR3 nucleotides read TGCAGCGTCTTGGGGGGGCAGGACACCGGGGAGCTGTTTTTT. This codes for CSVLGGQDTGELFF.

V is TRBV20-1 and J is TRBJ1-3, with a weak D call TRBD1 (5 bases). Germline values: CDR1 DFQATT, CDR2 SNEGSKA (reference sequence). With 6 bases removed from V and 0 bases from J, the gap between germline ends came to 15 bases. This CDR3 is built from 15 residues. CDR3 sequence (DNA): TGCAGTGCCCGAACGGACACTTTCTCTGGAAACACCATATATTTT. This sequence encodes CSARTDTFSGNTIYF.

The V gene is TRBV29-1, the J gene TRBJ2-7; TRBD2 matches at 7 bases. CDR1 and CDR2 (germline): SQVTM, ANQGSEA. CDR3 length: 13 residues. With V trimmed by 2 bases and J by 6 bases, 7 bases remained unmatched. CDR3 protein: CSVESGLVSEQYF. The CDR3, as DNA: TGCAGCGTTGAAAGTGGACTAGTTTCCGAGCAGTACTTC.

This clonotype appeared a few times. The rearrangement uses TRBV7-3 and TRBJ2-1; 9 bases line up with TRBD2. The germline CDR1 and CDR2 sequences are SGHTA and FQGTGA. Germline trimming cut 5 bases from V and 2 bases from J; bases unmatched to any gene: 4. The CDR3 spans 15 residues. CDR3 protein: CASSTGLAPYNEQFF. CDR3 DNA: TGTGCCAGCAGCACGGGACTAGCTCCCTACAATGAGCAGTTCTTC.

This clonotype was counted a few times. The V call is TRBV6-2 or TRBV6-3, the J call TRBJ2-7; no clear D. The germline V gene has CDR1 MNHEY and CDR2 SVGEGT. V lost 5 bases and J lost 0, with 17 bases in between. The CDR3 loop spans 16 amino acids. CDR3 nucleotide sequence: TGTGCCAGCAGTGTTTCCGGTACAGCCAACTCCTACGAGCAGTACTTC. Translated, it gives CASSVSGTANSYEQYF.

The chain joins TRBV12-3 or TRBV12-4 to TRBJ2-3; 12 bases are a match to TRBD2. Trimming at V came to 3 bases and at J to 3 bases, leaving 4 bases not matched to a gene. The CDR3 length is 16 residues. DNA of the CDR3: TGTGCCAGCAGTTTTCGGACTAGCGGGGAAACAGATACGCAGTATTTT. Amino acid sequence: CASSFRTSGETDTQYF.

The chain recombines TRBV7-2 with TRBJ2-5, with no clear D. V was cut by 4 bases and J by 5 bases, with 11 bases left in between. The CDR3 is 13 amino acids. In germline, CDR1 is SGHTA, CDR2 FQGNSA. The CDR3 DNA reads TGTGCCAGCAGCTCTCTTAGGGTGGAGACCCAGTACTTC. Translating gives CASSSLRVETQYF.